Presented here are 8 T cell receptor beta chains from one specimen sequenced in a study of blood T cell repertoires in COVID-19. Libraries were prepared by immunoSEQ multiplex PCR; TCRdb keeps only in-frame clonotypes and omits some of them. Altogether 150,000 to 200,000 clones are present, approximately 88% being singletons, with the ten largest covering approximately 8.2%. The sequencing input was PBMCs or T cells enriched from blood (not recorded which). The origin of the receptors is a woman aged 18-29 years who had recovered from COVID-19.

J is TRBJ2-5 and V is TRBV6-5; 7 bases are shared with TRBD1. CDR1 and CDR2 from the germline V gene are MNHEY and SVGAGI. J was trimmed by 4 bases and V by 0 bases; bases with no gene match: 5. The CDR3 totals 15 residues. The CDR3 loop reads CASSYSGGAGETQYF. CDR3 coding DNA: TGTGCCAGCAGTTACTCAGGGGGCGCAGGAGAGACCCAGTACTTC.

This chain links TRBV9 with TRBJ1-1; 8 bases agree with TRBD1. Germline V lookup: CDR1 SGDLS, CDR2 YYNGEE. This CDR3 has 14 residues. J gave up 4 bases and V 3 bases, and 5 bases lay outside the gene matches. CDR3 sequence reads: CASSDRGGSTEAFF. Here the CDR3 DNA reads TGTGCCAGCAGCGACAGGGGGGGGAGCACTGAAGCTTTCTTT.

This clone was seen once. This chain connects TRBV6-6 to TRBJ2-7; D may be TRBD2 (5 bases). Germline V gene sequence: CDR1 MNHNY, CDR2 SVGAGI (reference sequence). The CDR3 is made up of 13 amino acids. Trimming took off 0 bases at V and 6 bases at J, with 9 bases between the two ends. The CDR3 DNA is TGTGCCAGCAGTTACTCGTGGGCGGGCGAGCAGTACTTC. Translated: CASSYSWAGEQYF.

The chain joins TRBV6-5 to TRBJ1-2; maybe TRBD1 (6 bases). This CDR3 contains 15 residues. Trimming removed 4 bases at V and 0 bases at J, with 12 bases between. CDR1 and CDR2 (germline): MNHEY, SVGAGI. The CDR3, as DNA: TGTGCCAGCAGTTCTACAGGGCTTTCTAACTATGGCTACACCTTC. As protein: CASSSTGLSNYGYTF.

This clone is a singleton in its sample. This chain connects TRBV9 to TRBJ1-2, with 7 bases identical to TRBD1. The CDR3 has 15 amino acids. Looked up from germline, CDR1 is SGDLS and CDR2 is YYNGEE. V lost 0 bases to trimming and J lost 5 bases; unmatched junction nucleotides: 7. The CDR3 coding sequence is TGTGCCAGCAGCGTAGGAGCAGGACAGGAATATGGCTACACCTTC. This encodes CASSVGAGQEYGYTF.

This clone came up once. The chain couples TRBV27 to TRBJ2-7, with D possibly matching TRBD2 (5 bases). CDR1 is MNHEY, CDR2 SMNVEV, per germline (reference sequence). Trimming took 5 bases from V and 4 from J, leaving 15 bases between them. This CDR3 has 14 residues. CDR3 sequence reads: CASSPIARGYEQYF. In nucleotides, the CDR3 is TGTGCCAGCAGTCCAATTGCCCGGGGATACGAGCAGTACTTC.

This clone was picked up a small number of times. The chain is built from TRBV28 and TRBJ1-5, with 10 positions matching TRBD1. This CDR3 comprises 15 residues. Unmatched junction bases numbered 1, after V lost 0 bases and J lost 5 bases. CDR1 is MDHEN and CDR2 is SYDVKM in the germline V gene. The CDR3: CASSLWTGGDQPQHF. The CDR3 DNA reads TGTGCCAGCAGTTTATGGACAGGGGGCGATCAGCCCCAGCATTTT.

The chain combines TRBV30 with TRBJ2-3, with D possibly TRBD2 on 5 matching bases. In germline, CDR1 is GTSNPN, CDR2 SVGIG (reference sequence). The CDR3 covers 13 residues. The V end was cut by 4 bases, the J end by 2 bases, with 10 bases between. CDR3 amino acids: CAWNREITDTQYF. The CDR3 DNA reads as TGTGCCTGGAATAGGGAGATCACAGATACGCAGTATTTT.